This T cell receptor (beta chain) was observed in a study of graft-versus-host responses after intestinal transplantation. General study findings and limits: Those patients showing graft-donor T cell macrochimerism displayed high graft-versus-host to host-versus-graft clonal ratios in allografts. After transplant, early declines in HvG clones were associated with peak levels of circulating GvH clones.

Sequencing used immunoSEQ multiplex PCR; TCRdb keeps in-frame clones, though not all of them. The table lists 60,000 to 65,000 clones, 90% of them singletons. V lost 5 bases and J lost 1, with 10 bases in between. The CDR3 is 14 amino acids. Germline lookup yields CDR1 SNHLY and CDR2 FYNNEI. Comment on this clone: The antigen is unknown.

The gene calls are TRBV2 and TRBJ2-3; D gene uncertain. The material was unstimulated CD8+ T cells sorted from spleen or lymph node cells, obtained before transplant. The sequence was collected from a human donor who was the organ donor for an intestinal transplant. In nucleotides, the CDR3 is TGTGCCAGCAGTCCCGAGTACGGCACAGATACGCAGTATTTT. Its translation: CASSPEYGTDTQYF.